This T cell receptor (beta chain) was found in a study of T cells after yellow fever vaccination. TCRdb used MiXCR to reprocess the 5' RACE reads, holding one entry per CDR3 protein. The data show about 300,000 distinct CDR3 sequences, roughly 6.8% seen once. The sequences come from PBMCs, collected 35 to 50 days after the first yellow fever vaccination. This TCR derives from a man younger than 35 who received the YFV17D yellow fever vaccine.

In DNA, the CDR3 is TGTGCCAGCAGCCGAAACGGGGGGAACACCGGGGAGCTGTTTTTT. It is translated as CASSRNGGNTGELFF. The J gene is TRBJ2-2, the V gene TRBV7-2; D is possibly TRBD2 (6 bases). V was pared by 5 bases and J by 1 base, with 11 bases between. The CDR3 consists of 15 residues. Germline V lookup: CDR1 SGHTA, CDR2 FQGNSA.